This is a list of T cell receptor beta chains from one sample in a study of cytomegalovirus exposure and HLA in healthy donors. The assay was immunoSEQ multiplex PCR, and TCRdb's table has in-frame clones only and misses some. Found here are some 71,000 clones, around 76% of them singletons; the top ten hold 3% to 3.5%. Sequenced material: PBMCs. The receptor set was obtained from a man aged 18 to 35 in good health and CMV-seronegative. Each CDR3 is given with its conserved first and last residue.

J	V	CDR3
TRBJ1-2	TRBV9	CASSPEDRGFRYGYTF
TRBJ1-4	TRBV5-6	CASSLGRDSASEKLFF
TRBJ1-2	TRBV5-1	CASSSWDSNYGYTF
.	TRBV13	CASSFPGQTYEQYF
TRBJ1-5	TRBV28	CASSGERIEDQPQHF
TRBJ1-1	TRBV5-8	CASFNRGRYTEAFF
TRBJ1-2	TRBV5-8	CASSLVKGSNYGYTF
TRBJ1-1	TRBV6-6	CASSYAGGSTEAFF
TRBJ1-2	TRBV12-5	CASGLVAEPVYGYTF
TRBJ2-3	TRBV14	CASSQGLRTDTQYF
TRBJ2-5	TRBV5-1	CASSLGLAQETQYF
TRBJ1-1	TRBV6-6	CASSYDISGGNTEAFF
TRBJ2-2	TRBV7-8	CASSLKGGWTGELFF
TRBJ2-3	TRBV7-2	CASSLLASSKDTQYF
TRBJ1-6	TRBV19	CASSMVSGNSPLHF
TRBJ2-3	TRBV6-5	CASSSGGGPTDTQYF
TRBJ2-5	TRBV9	CASSVRPSGYQETQYF
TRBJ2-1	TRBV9	CASAYGGGTATDEQFF
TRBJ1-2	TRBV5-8	CASTPRGVNYGYTF
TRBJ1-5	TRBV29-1	CSVAKTNSNQPQHF
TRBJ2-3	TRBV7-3	CASSQQGSTDTQYF
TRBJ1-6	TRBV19	CASTRTRDTYNSPLHF
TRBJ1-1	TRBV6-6	CASRRAGDKEAFF
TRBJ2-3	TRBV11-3	CASSLSPAGDTQYF
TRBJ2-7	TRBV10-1	CASSAAGLAGGSEQYF
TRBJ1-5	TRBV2	CASSRDRGYQPQHF
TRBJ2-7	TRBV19	CASSPARGGGRYEQYF
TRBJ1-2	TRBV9	CASSVGQGNYGYTF
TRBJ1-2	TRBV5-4	CASSLVSDYGYTF
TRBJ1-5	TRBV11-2	CASSPRTGSQPQHF
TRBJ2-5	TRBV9	CASSPPGGVTGTQYF
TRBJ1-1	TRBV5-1	CASSLWGGNTEAFF
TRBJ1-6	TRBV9	CASSPRTGLDSPLHF
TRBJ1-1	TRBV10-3	CAISESTSRNTEAFF
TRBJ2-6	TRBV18	CASSPGTGRSGANVLTF
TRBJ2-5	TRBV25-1	CASRKTVAGDSEETQYF
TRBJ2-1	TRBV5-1	CASSSNPSGTYNEQFF
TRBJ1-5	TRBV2	CASSVDRTSNQPQHF
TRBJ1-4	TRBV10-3	CAIRGKGREKLFF
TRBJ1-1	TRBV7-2	CASSLTNSNTEAFF
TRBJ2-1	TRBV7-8	CASSLVAVNNEQFF
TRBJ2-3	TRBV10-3	CAISVTSGGPGGTDTQYF
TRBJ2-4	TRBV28	CASGLAAAIQYF
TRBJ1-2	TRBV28	CASRSTPNYGYTF
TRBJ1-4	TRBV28	CASSLLSGPRLF
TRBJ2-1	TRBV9	CASGHSYNEQFF
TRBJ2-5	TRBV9	CASSSGRPGETQYF
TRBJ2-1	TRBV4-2	CASSLQLLDYEQFF
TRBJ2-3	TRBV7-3	CASSFLGGRTDTQYF
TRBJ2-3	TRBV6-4	CASSLTGSVTDTQYF